The 27 T cell receptor beta chains below all came from one sample that was sequenced in a study of blood T cell repertoires in COVID-19. TCRdb keeps only in-frame clones here, not all; method: immunoSEQ multiplex PCR. The table lists 300,000 or so clones, 87% of them singletons. Sequenced sample: PBMCs or T cells enriched from blood (not recorded which). These receptors were obtained from a woman in her twenties or thirties who had recovered from COVID-19.

The chain couples TRBV10-2 to TRBJ1-1; D ambiguous. Germline V CDR1 and CDR2: WSHSY, SAAADI. The CDR3 is made up of 13 amino acids. The V end lost 2 bases, the J end lost 1 base, and 5 bases lay between the germline ends. CDR3 bases: TGCGCCAGCAGTGAGGGGCGGAACACTGAAGCTTTCTTT. Its protein is CASSEGRNTEAFF.

The chain carries TRBV18 and TRBJ1-1, with D tentatively TRBD1 (6 bases). This CDR3 has 15 amino acids. Per germline, CDR1 KGHSH and CDR2 LQKENI. Trimming cost V 1 base and J 5 bases, with 14 bases left between them. CDR3 region: CASSPRDNQGTEAFF. The DNA for the CDR3 is TGTGCCAGCTCACCACGGGACAACCAGGGGACTGAAGCTTTCTTT.

This clone was observed a single time. This chain uses TRBV18 with TRBJ1-1, with D hard to call. Per germline, CDR1 KGHSH and CDR2 LQKENI. This CDR3 is 13 amino acids long. V shed 6 bases and J shed 3 bases, with 11 bases lying between them. The CDR3: CASSWAQDTEAFF. In DNA, the CDR3 is TGTGCCAGCTCCTGGGCCCAGGACACTGAAGCTTTCTTT.

This clone occurred once. The rearrangement links TRBV6-5 to TRBJ2-7; TRBD2 matches at 12 bases. Germline V gives CDR1 MNHEY, CDR2 SVGAGI. The CDR3 extends over 14 amino acids. Unmatched junction bases numbered 3, after V lost 6 bases and J lost 3 bases. The CDR3 region has the DNA TGTGCCAGCAGGACTAGCGGGGGCCACTACGAGCAGTACTTC. Protein sequence: CASRTSGGHYEQYF.

The chain has TRBV7-2 and TRBJ1-3; 7 nucleotides match TRBD1. The V gene end was trimmed by 5 bases and the J gene end by 6 bases; junction bases not matched to a gene: 7. CDR1 and CDR2 (germline): SGHTA, FQGNSA. The CDR3 contains 14 residues. The CDR3 sequence: CASSIGTAQNTIYF. The CDR3 DNA reads TGTGCCAGCAGCATCGGGACAGCCCAAAACACCATATATTTT.

The chain couples TRBV24-1 to TRBJ2-2; D perhaps matches TRBD1 (6 bases). This CDR3 spans 15 amino acids. Germline V gene lookup returns CDR1 KGHDR and CDR2 SFDVKD. Trimming took off 2 bases at V and 3 bases at J, with 9 bases between the two ends. The chain's CDR3 is CATSDSGADTGELFF. The CDR3 region has the DNA TGTGCCACCAGTGATTCAGGGGCGGACACCGGGGAGCTGTTTTTT.

The rearrangement uses TRBV2 and TRBJ1-6, with 9 bases lining up with TRBD1. CDR1 SNHLY and CDR2 FYNNEI come from the germline V gene. The CDR3 is 15 residues long. The V gene end was trimmed by 7 bases and the J gene end by 7 bases; junction bases not matched to a gene: 8. This CDR3 is CASTVTQGANSPLHF. CDR3 DNA sequence: TGTGCCAGCACCGTTACACAGGGGGCCAATTCACCCCTCCACTTT.

J is TRBJ1-1 and V is TRBV29-1; maybe TRBD1 (5 bases). The CDR3 is made up of 11 amino acids. Germline V gene lookup returns CDR1 SQVTM and CDR2 ANQGSEA. Trimming took 7 bases from V and 4 from J, leaving 10 bases between them. Written as DNA, the CDR3 is TGCAGCGCGGGGACGGGCACTGAAGCTTTCTTT. Amino acids: CSAGTGTEAFF.

The V gene is TRBV5-4, the J gene TRBJ1-2; TRBD1 matches 8 bases. Per germline, CDR1 SGHNT and CDR2 YYREEE (reference sequence). The V gene end was trimmed by 5 bases and the J gene end by 7 bases; junction bases not matched to a gene: 7. The CDR3 has 13 residues. CDR3 residues: CASRPDTGGGYTF. The CDR3 DNA reads TGTGCCAGCAGACCCGACACAGGGGGTGGCTACACCTTC.

The V call is TRBV27, the J call TRBJ1-2, with 10 bases matching TRBD1. From germline, CDR1 is MNHEY and CDR2 SMNVEV (reference sequence). Trimming took 4 bases from V and 5 from J; bases not matched to a gene: 22. The CDR3 is made up of 20 amino acids. The CDR3 protein is CASSSTIIRLGDRGGYGYTF. CDR3 sequence (DNA): TGTGCCAGCAGTTCGACGATAATAAGATTGGGGGACAGGGGTGGTTATGGCTACACCTTC.

This rearrangement joins TRBV30 to TRBJ2-7, with 11 bases fitting TRBD2. After removal of 4 bases from V and 4 bases from J, the junction contained 9 bases not matched to a gene. Looked up from germline, CDR1 is GTSNPN and CDR2 is SVGIG (reference sequence). CDR3 length: 15 amino acids. The CDR3 sequence is CAWTRLAGNLYEQYF. The DNA for the CDR3 is TGTGCCTGGACCCGACTAGCGGGGAACCTTTACGAGCAGTACTTC.

The chain's CDR3 is CASTKTDRYYGYTF. Here the CDR3 DNA reads TGTGCCAGCACCAAGACTGACAGGTACTATGGCTACACCTTC. The V gene is TRBV28, the J gene TRBJ1-2; D is perhaps TRBD1 (6 bases). The ends were cut back, 7 bases at V and 3 bases at J, with 15 bases in the middle. The CDR3 extends over 14 amino acids. From germline, CDR1 is MDHEN and CDR2 SYDVKM.

The chain employs TRBV6-2 or TRBV6-3 and TRBJ2-5, with 9 bases identical to TRBD1. The CDR3 has 14 residues. The V and J ends lost 6 bases and 0 bases, in that order; junction bases with no gene match: 2. In germline, CDR1 is MNHEY, CDR2 SVGEGT. The chain's CDR3 is CASSRQGDQETQYF. The DNA for the CDR3 is TGTGCCAGCAGCAGACAGGGGGACCAAGAGACCCAGTACTTC.

The V call is TRBV29-1, the J call TRBJ1-1, with 10 bases identical to TRBD1. Losses at the gene ends were 6 bases for V and 4 bases for J; bases not matched to a gene: 11. This CDR3 contains 15 residues. Germline V gene lookup returns CDR1 SQVTM and CDR2 ANQGSEA. CDR3 sequence (DNA): TGCAGCGTCGCAGCGACAGGGGGCGGGGGCACTGAAGCTTTCTTT. As protein: CSVAATGGGGTEAFF. The variable domain in full, completed from reference TRBV29-1 and TRBJ1-1, reads SAVISQKPSRDICQRGTSLTIQCQVDSQVTMMFWYRQQPGQSLTLIATANQGSEATYESGFVIDKFPISRPNLTFSTLTVSNMSPEDSSIYLCSVAATGGGGTEAFFGQGTRLTVV.

CDR3 region: CATYRGVGTEAFF. The DNA for the CDR3 is TGTGCCACCTATCGGGGGGTCGGGACTGAAGCTTTCTTT. The V and J genes are TRBV19 and TRBJ1-1, with D possibly matching TRBD1 (5 bases). This CDR3 contains 13 residues. V was pared by 10 bases and J by 5 bases, with 17 bases between. Germline V gene data show CDR1 as LNHDA and CDR2 as SQIVND (reference sequence).

This clone was detected a few times. The chain uses TRBV7-9 and TRBJ2-5; no firm D call. Trimming took off 1 base at V and 5 bases at J, with 14 bases between the two ends. In germline, CDR1 is SEHNR, CDR2 FQNEAQ (reference sequence). The CDR3 loop spans 15 amino acids. Written as DNA, the CDR3 is TGTGCCAGCAGCTTAGGATGGTATAGTCGGGAGACCCAGTACTTC. The encoded protein is CASSLGWYSRETQYF.

About this clone: Other DNA sequences in this sample translate to the same CDR3. The chain is built from TRBV7-3 and TRBJ2-5; 7 bases match TRBD2. Trimming took 5 bases from V and 1 from J; bases not matched to a gene: 4. The CDR3 runs to 14 residues. The germline V gene encodes CDR1 SGHTA and CDR2 FQGTGA. CDR3 protein: CASSPSGGQETQYF. DNA of the CDR3: TGTGCCAGCAGCCCCTCGGGGGGCCAAGAGACCCAGTACTTC.

This clone was found once. The genes are TRBV12-3 or TRBV12-4 and TRBJ2-1; D possibly corresponds to TRBD1 (6 bases). The CDR3 is made up of 13 amino acids. Trimming took 8 bases from V and 6 from J, leaving 14 bases between them. DNA of the CDR3: TGTGCCAGCCGGACAGACCACGTCAATGAGCAGTTCTTC. This gives the protein CASRTDHVNEQFF.

For this clone: This may stem from a read error, because a much larger clone lies one nucleotide away. The gene calls are TRBV11-2 and TRBJ2-7; 7 bases align to TRBD1. This CDR3 has 15 residues. V shed 1 base, J shed 0 bases, and the junction held 3 bases outside the gene matches. Germline-derived CDR1 and CDR2 are SGHAT and FQNNGV. The CDR3 is CASSLAQGPSYEQYF. The CDR3 coding sequence is TGTGCCAGCAGCTTAGCACAGGGGCCCTCCTACGAGCAGTACTTC.

This clone was seen a handful of times. The chain carries TRBV4-1 and TRBJ1-1, with D tentatively TRBD1 (6 bases). V shed 4 bases and J shed 0 bases, with 9 bases lying between them. Germline V gene data show CDR1 as MGHRA and CDR2 as YSYEKL. This CDR3 is built from 14 residues. Here the CDR3 DNA reads TGCGCCAGCAGCCCCGGACAGATGAACACTGAAGCTTTCTTT. Translated, it gives CASSPGQMNTEAFF.

This clone came up once. The chain combines TRBV1 with TRBJ2-1; the D call in the table, TRBD2, was not verified against the DNA. TRBV1 is a pseudogene locus. CDR3 size: 14 residues. The CDR3 loop is CTSSQAGGGNEQFF. Here the CDR3 DNA reads TGCACCAGCAGCCAGGCGGGGGGGGGCAATGAGCAGTTCTTC.

The chain carries TRBV19 and TRBJ2-3; tentatively, D is TRBD1 (5 bases). Trimming shortened V by 4 bases and J by 1 base, and 12 bases separated the two germline ends. In germline, CDR1 is LNHDA, CDR2 SQIVND (reference sequence). The CDR3 sequence is 15 residues long. Written as DNA, the CDR3 is TGTGCCAGTAGTACGCCGCAGGGTGGCACAGATACGCAGTATTTT. Amino acid sequence: CASSTPQGGTDTQYF.

The CDR3 region has the DNA TGTGCCAGCAGCTTGTTTGCAGGATATAGCAATCAGCCCCAGCATTTT. This codes for CASSLFAGYSNQPQHF. The chain uses TRBV5-6 and TRBJ1-5; unclear D gene. This CDR3 is built from 16 residues. Germline lookup yields CDR1 SGHDT and CDR2 YYEEEE. Trimming removed 1 base at V and 0 bases at J, with 11 bases between.

This sequence joins TRBV4-1 and TRBJ1-2, with no clear D. The CDR3 has 16 amino acids. V lost 1 base to trimming and J lost 5 bases, with 17 bases between them. Germline CDR1 is MGHRA and CDR2 is YSYEKL. The CDR3 region is CASSQVREARVYGYTF. The CDR3 DNA reads as TGCGCCAGCAGCCAAGTGCGGGAAGCTAGGGTATATGGCTACACCTTC.

The chain couples TRBV7-8 to TRBJ1-1; D is perhaps TRBD1 (5 bases). V was pared by 5 bases and J by 1 base, with 11 bases between. The CDR3 loop spans 14 amino acids. Germline CDR1 reads SGHVS; CDR2 reads FQNEAQ. CDR3 protein: CASSPGHSNTEAFF. CDR3 sequence (DNA): TGTGCCAGCAGCCCAGGACACTCGAACACTGAAGCTTTCTTT.

The CDR3 DNA reads TGTGCCAGCAGTTATGGTTCCCGGACATGGAACACTGAAGCTTTCTTT. Its translation: CASSYGSRTWNTEAFF. The chain links TRBV6-2 or TRBV6-3 to TRBJ1-1, with D tentatively TRBD1 (5 bases). The germline gives CDR1 MNHEY, CDR2 SVGEGT. The germline V and J ends were trimmed by 3 bases and 1 base, with 15 bases remaining between them. The CDR3 has 16 amino acids.

The chain links TRBV5-4 to TRBJ1-2; 11 nucleotides agree with TRBD1. Germline V gene sequence: CDR1 SGHNT, CDR2 YYREEE (reference sequence). The V and J ends lost 3 bases and 2 bases, in that order; junction bases with no gene match: 3. There are 15 residues in the CDR3. CDR3 sequence (DNA): TGTGCCAGCAGCTCCAGGGACAGGGGGAACTATGGCTACACCTTC. Amino acids: CASSSRDRGNYGYTF.